A selection of T cell receptor beta chains follows, all from one sample in a study of OX40 agonist ivuxolimab in advanced cancers. Data came from immunoSEQ multiplex PCR; TCRdb stores just in-frame clones and leaves some out. This sample has tens of thousands of clones, with roughly 85% found just once. The specimen was CD4+ or CD8+ T cells sorted from blood, collected in a trial of the OX40 agonist ivuxolimab. The receptors were sampled from an adult with an advanced solid tumor such as melanoma, head and neck, liver or kidney cancer. The CDR3 runs from the conserved cysteine through the conserved F or W. A D gene is named only where the DNA matches it firmly.

J: TRBJ1-2; length: 13; V: TRBV6-5; D: TRBD1; CDR3: CASSPDREGGYTF
J: TRBJ2-1; length: 14; V: TRBV5-1; D: NA; CDR3: CASSLDARGDEQFF
J: TRBJ2-3; length: 13; V: TRBV7-6; D: NA; CDR3: CASSLALTDTQYF
J: TRBJ2-7; length: 18; V: TRBV18; D: TRBD2; CDR3: CASSPALGTGGSPYEQYF
J: TRBJ2-1; length: 14; V: TRBV15; D: TRBD2; CDR3: CATAGGPLLHEQFF
J: TRBJ1-5; length: 16; V: TRBV5-8; D: TRBD1; CDR3: CASSFTETGAGQPQHF
J: TRBJ2-7; length: 13; V: TRBV6-5; D: TRBD1; CDR3: CASLRDSPYEQYF
J: TRBJ2-7; length: 13; V: TRBV5-1; D: TRBD1; CDR3: CASSLDRGYEQYF
J: TRBJ2-1; length: 12; V: TRBV25-1; D: NA; CDR3: CASSRNNNEQFF
J: TRBJ2-7; length: 15; V: TRBV5-1; D: TRBD1; CDR3: CASSSRQGAKYEQYF
J: TRBJ1-2; length: 14; V: TRBV6-1; D: NA; CDR3: CASSPGRASYGYTF
J: TRBJ1-4; length: 15; V: TRBV19; D: NA; CDR3: CASSPADSKNEKLFF
J: TRBJ1-2; length: 17; V: TRBV28; D: TRBD1; CDR3: CASRYGTGGVWRYGYTF
J: TRBJ2-7; length: 12; V: TRBV6-1; D: NA; CDR3: CASSERGYEQYF
J: TRBJ1-2; length: 15; V: TRBV28; D: TRBD1; CDR3: CASSLRGTGGFGYTF
J: TRBJ2-7; length: 14; V: TRBV14; D: TRBD1; CDR3: CASSPRQGMGEQYF
J: TRBJ1-5; length: 15; V: TRBV6-6; D: NA; CDR3: CASSYSAPGGQPQHF
J: TRBJ2-2; length: 14; V: TRBV11-3; D: NA; CDR3: CASSSSYALGELFF
J: TRBJ2-6; length: 14; V: TRBV30; D: NA; CDR3: CAGGPGEGANVLTF
J: TRBJ2-5; length: 15; V: TRBV7-9; D: TRBD2; CDR3: CASSLSGRDQETQYF
J: TRBJ2-7; length: 15; V: TRBV15; D: TRBD2; CDR3: CATSRGGTYSYEQYF
J: TRBJ1-2; length: 15; V: TRBV6-5; D: NA; CDR3: CASSQDFGPFYGYTF
J: TRBJ1-4; length: 18; V: TRBV7-9; D: NA; CDR3: CASSLKGSGRVRSEKLFF
J: TRBJ2-3; length: 13; V: TRBV6-1; D: NA; CDR3: CAMLTDGADTQYF
J: TRBJ2-5; length: 14; V: TRBV10-2; D: TRBD2; CDR3: CASGAGGIQETQYF
J: TRBJ1-2; length: 13; V: TRBV7-8; D: TRBD1; CDR3: CASRLDRDYGYTF
J: TRBJ2-5; length: 13; V: TRBV29-1; D: TRBD1; CDR3: CSVSDRELETQYF
J: TRBJ2-7; length: 16; V: TRBV27; D: NA; CDR3: CASSLFGGRRSYEQYF
J: TRBJ2-2; length: 15; V: TRBV21-1; D: NA; CDR3: CATAHETSNTGELFF
J: TRBJ2-2; length: 16; V: TRBV19; D: TRBD2; CDR3: CASSIGGGRLAGELFF
J: TRBJ1-2; length: 15; V: TRBV7-3; D: TRBD1; CDR3: CASSLSGGGGYGYTF
J: TRBJ1-6; length: 14; V: TRBV6-1; D: NA; CDR3: CASSVTPLNSPLHF
J: TRBJ2-5; length: 12; V: TRBV5-4; D: NA; CDR3: CASSLRSGDQYF
J: TRBJ1-5; length: 19; V: TRBV19; D: NA; CDR3: CASSIEHGRGGNSNQPQHF
J: TRBJ2-7; length: 14; V: TRBV10-1; D: TRBD2; CDR3: CASDTSGRLYEQYF
J: TRBJ2-3; length: 17; V: TRBV5-4; D: TRBD2; CDR3: CASSLGLAGGFTDTQYF
J: TRBJ2-1; length: 15; V: TRBV10-3; D: TRBD1; CDR3: CAISGDRGQYNEQFF
J: TRBJ2-2; length: 18; V: TRBV19; D: TRBD2; CDR3: CASRPAGGLAGNTGELFF
J: TRBJ2-1; length: 17; V: TRBV4-1; D: TRBD1; CDR3: CASSQGSGGQGSNEQFF
J: TRBJ1-5; length: 18; V: TRBV27; D: NA; CDR3: CASSQIGANGHGNQPQHF
J: TRBJ2-7; length: 15; V: TRBV6-5; D: NA; CDR3: CASSYSGARPYEQYF
J: TRBJ2-1; length: 13; V: TRBV7-9; D: NA; CDR3: CASRKTEGNEQFF
J: TRBJ2-3; length: 17; V: TRBV5-6; D: TRBD2; CDR3: CASSRPGLAFGGDTQYF
J: TRBJ2-7; length: 13; V: TRBV7-9; D: TRBD2; CDR3: CASSFSGRSEQYF
J: TRBJ2-2; length: 14; V: TRBV18; D: TRBD2; CDR3: CASRRGGDTGELFF
J: TRBJ1-3; length: 15; V: TRBV13; D: TRBD1; CDR3: CASTAQGQGYMAIYF
J: TRBJ2-3; length: 15; V: TRBV5-4; D: TRBD1; CDR3: CASSSGQGATDTQYF
J: TRBJ2-1; length: 17; V: TRBV15; D: TRBD2; CDR3: CATSRDWGRGTYNEQFF
J: TRBJ1-3; length: 15; V: TRBV9; D: TRBD1; CDR3: CASSAGGIVGNTIYF
J: TRBJ1-5; length: 13; V: TRBV5-1; D: NA; CDR3: CASSLGEGQPQHF
J: TRBJ2-3; length: 15; V: TRBV5-1; D: NA; CDR3: CASSFLGTSTDTQYF
J: TRBJ1-1; length: 14; V: TRBV7-9; D: NA; CDR3: CASSAIRQYTEAFF
J: TRBJ2-5; length: 15; V: TRBV7-3; D: NA; CDR3: CASSLGGGGMETQYF
J: TRBJ2-4; length: 15; V: TRBV5-1; D: TRBD2; CDR3: CASSLEGSGKNIQYF
J: TRBJ2-4; length: 14; V: TRBV19; D: NA; CDR3: CASSKGTDSHIQYF
J: TRBJ1-5; length: 14; V: TRBV28; D: TRBD1; CDR3: CASILTGVNQPQHF
J: TRBJ1-1; length: 16; V: TRBV2; D: NA; CDR3: CASSEAGGYLGTEAFF